This TCR beta chain was captured by sequencing in a study of T cells in localized non-small cell lung cancer. V gave up 4 bases and J gave up 0 bases; unmatched junction bases: 5. CDR1 and CDR2 from the germline V gene are MDHEN and SYDVKM. This CDR3 has 16 residues. Details on this clone: No antigen is known for it.

The method was immunoSEQ multiplex PCR; TCRdb's version includes in-frame clones alone and lacks a portion of them. The sample has 30,000 to 35,000 clones; 93% are singletons. Study-wide results and limits: Sequencing was limited to one tumor region, leaving the possibility of heterogeneity open. Greater T cell density in blood accompanied longer overall survival. Tumor showed lower T cell clonality than uninvolved adjacent lung, where it was highest. The appearance of a median approximately 57 of the top 100 tumor clones was seen in adjacent lung.

This chain uses TRBV28 with TRBJ1-4, with 7 positions matching TRBD1. The receptor was isolated from a female donor over 55 with stage I lung adenocarcinoma. Material: peripheral blood, obtained before any cancer treatment. CDR3 protein: CASSSLGTATNEKLFF. The CDR3 bases are TGTGCCAGCAGTTCCCTAGGGACAGCAACTAATGAAAAACTGTTTTTT.